The next 4 T cell receptor beta chains were all read from a single sample in a study of blood T cell repertoires in COVID-19 (dated by TCRdb to 2019 to 2021). The library relied on the immunoSEQ multiplex PCR assay. Here the immuneACCESS table is served through TCRdb, limited to in-frame sequences with V and J called. Missing clones are a known gap in these copies; in checked studies unresolved V genes cover under half, and the rest lacks a known reason. The sample profile shows under 55,000 clones; 90% of them were found once. Together, the top ten hold about 3.9% of the sample. The sequenced material came from peripheral blood. The source of these receptors is a human donor in a cohort sampled during active COVID-19.

The V call is TRBV5-4, the J call TRBJ1-2; D gene uncertain. With 4 bases removed from V and 7 bases from J, the gap between germline ends came to 14 bases. CDR3 length: 13 residues. The germline gives CDR1 SGHNT, CDR2 YYREEE (reference sequence). CDR3 nucleotides: TGTGCCAGCAGCGGCACCCCCCAACGTGGCTACACCTTC. This encodes CASSGTPQRGYTF.

The chain links TRBV7-7 to TRBJ2-2; 8 nucleotides agree with TRBD1. Germline CDR1 SSHAT, CDR2 FNYEAQ (reference sequence). This CDR3 spans 16 amino acids. CDR3 nucleotides: TGTGCTAGCGGAGACAGGGGACCGTCGAACACCGGGGAGCTGTTTTTT. It is translated as CASGDRGPSNTGELFF.

This clone was picked up a small number of times. The CDR3, as DNA: TGCAGCGTTTGGGACAGGGAGGATCAGCCCCAGCATTTT. It encodes CSVWDREDQPQHF. The chain joins TRBV29-1 to TRBJ1-5, with 9 bases that match TRBD1. J was trimmed by 5 bases and V by 5 bases; bases with no gene match: 4. The length of the CDR3 is 13 residues. Germline-derived CDR1 and CDR2 are SQVTM and ANQGSEA.

V and J are TRBV25-1 and TRBJ1-1, with 9 bases matching TRBD1. The V gene end was trimmed by 5 bases and the J gene end by 3 bases; junction bases not matched to a gene: 10. Germline assignment: CDR1 MGHDK and CDR2 SYGVNS. The CDR3 covers 16 residues. The CDR3 bases are TGTGCCAGCAGTTACGACAGGGGGGGGGAGGACACTGAAGCTTTCTTT. It encodes CASSYDRGGEDTEAFF.